The subject of this entry is one T cell receptor (beta chain). Its antigen is not known. This CDR3 comprises 16 residues. V gave up 3 bases and J gave up 0 bases, with 12 bases separating them. Germline-derived CDR1 and CDR2 are MRHNA and SNTAGT. This sample was taken from a study of T cell responses to AZD1222 COVID-19 vaccine. The study, taken as a whole, reports: Donors in the cohort were predominantly white British and more often female, and clonal diversity was possibly underestimated. Only a handful of AZD1222 recipients were seropositive at baseline.

Method: immunoSEQ multiplex PCR; TCRdb's copy keeps in-frame clones and lacks some. The sample includes 150,000 or so clones, roughly 91% of them seen just once. Doses given second, at about 4 or about 12 weeks, were pooled. The TCR originated in an adult who received the AZD1222 COVID-19 vaccine. The chain links TRBV6-4 to TRBJ1-3, with D possibly being TRBD1 (5 bases). Specimen: peripheral blood, collected 28 days after the second AZD1222 dose. The DNA of the CDR3 is TGTGCCAGCAGTGAACTGGACATTGCCTCTGGAAACACCATATATTTT. Protein product: CASSELDIASGNTIYF.